Shown below are 27 T cell receptor beta chains from a single sample sequenced in a study of control samples from healthy donors and cancer patients. Some clones are missing from TCRdb's copy, which holds only in-frame ones; the method was immunoSEQ multiplex PCR. The repertoire includes roughly 170,000 clones, about nine tenths of them detected once, and about 2.1% sits in the top ten. The sample comprised blood. All receptors come from a middle-aged woman in good health.

The rearrangement links TRBV4-1 to TRBJ1-6; D uncertain. This CDR3 region has 16 residues. Germline CDR1 and CDR2: MGHRA and YSYEKL. V lost 2 bases, J lost 8 bases, and 16 bases lay in between. The CDR3: CASSQSLGPWDSPLHF. The CDR3, as DNA: TGCGCCAGCAGCCAATCACTCGGTCCCTGGGATTCACCCCTCCACTTT.

The J gene is TRBJ1-1, the V gene TRBV28; D perhaps matches TRBD1 (6 bases). The CDR3 is 16 amino acids. The V end was cut by 10 bases, the J end by 0 bases, with 21 bases between. The germline CDR1 and CDR2 sequences are MDHEN and SYDVKM. CDR3 in DNA: TGTGCCACCAAGTGGGGAAAGGACAGATTGAACACTGAAGCTTTCTTT. Its translation: CATKWGKDRLNTEAFF.

This clone was seen just once. V usage is TRBV6-6 and J usage is TRBJ1-6; 10 bases are a match to TRBD1. The germline V gene has CDR1 MNHNY and CDR2 SVGAGI (reference sequence). Trimming cost V 5 bases and J 9 bases; bases outside gene matches: 7. The CDR3 length is 15 residues. Here the CDR3 DNA reads TGTGCCAGCAGTCCGGGGACAGGGGTACGTTCACCCCTCCACTTT. Its protein is CASSPGTGVRSPLHF.

The J gene is TRBJ2-2, the V gene TRBV11-2; TRBD1 is a possible D gene (5 bases). The germline gives CDR1 SGHAT, CDR2 FQNNGV. The V and J ends lost 7 bases and 5 bases respectively, with 23 bases between them. The CDR3 is 17 amino acids. CDR3 in amino acids: CASTQGILGKPTGELFF. DNA of the CDR3: TGTGCCAGCACCCAGGGAATACTTGGGAAACCTACCGGGGAGCTGTTTTTT.

The rearrangement uses TRBV7-8 and TRBJ1-1, with a weak D call TRBD1 (6 bases). There are 13 residues in the CDR3. Germline V gives CDR1 SGHVS, CDR2 FQNEAQ. V lost 8 bases, J lost 1 base, and 11 bases lay in between. CDR3 nucleotide sequence: TGTGCCAGCGATGAGGGGGGGAACACTGAAGCTTTCTTT. This translates into CASDEGGNTEAFF.

The chain has TRBV2 and TRBJ2-4; TRBD2 matches at 7 bases. The CDR3 spans 15 residues. The junction had 5 bases not matched to a gene; V was cut back by 6 bases and J by 0 bases. CDR1 and CDR2 from the germline V gene are SNHLY and FYNNEI. The DNA for the CDR3 is TGTGCCAGCAGGGGAGGGGATCTAGCCAAAAACATTCAGTACTTC. This sequence encodes CASRGGDLAKNIQYF.

This clone showed up just a few times. This chain's CDR3 is CASSQGSGTAGELFF. The DNA for the CDR3 is TGTGCCAGCAGCCAAGGGTCAGGGACCGCCGGGGAGCTGTTTTTT. The rearrangement links TRBV4-2 to TRBJ2-2; D is tentatively TRBD1 or TRBD2 (5 bases each). The CDR3 spans 15 residues. Germline V CDR1 and CDR2: LGHNA, YNFKEQ. Deletions cut 1 base from V and 6 bases from J, with 12 bases between.

V gene TRBV27 combines with J gene TRBJ2-3; D is uncertain. Germline loops: CDR1 MNHEY, CDR2 SMNVEV (reference sequence). The CDR3 sequence is 15 residues long. Trimming took 3 bases from V and 0 from J, leaving 10 bases between them. CDR3 bases: TGTGCCAGCAGTTTTGGCTCAGAAAGCACAGATACGCAGTATTTT. It translates to CASSFGSESTDTQYF.

J is TRBJ2-1 and V is TRBV25-1, with D uncertain. The CDR3 sequence is 12 residues long. Germline loops: CDR1 MGHDK, CDR2 SYGVNS. Trimming cost V 3 bases and J 10 bases, with 10 bases left between them. The CDR3: CASSDLMREQFF. The CDR3 nucleotides are TGTGCCAGCAGTGATTTAATGAGGGAGCAGTTCTTC. Drawing the rest from reference TRBV25-1 and TRBJ2-1, the complete variable domain is EADIYQTPRYLVIGTGKKITLECSQTMGHDKMYWYQQDPGMELHLIHYSYGVNSTEKGDLSSESTVSRIRTEHFPLTLESARPSHTSQYLCASSDLMREQFFGPGTRLTVL.

Points on this clone: The sample contains more than one DNA sequence encoding this CDR3. V is TRBV5-6 and J is TRBJ1-5; D gene ambiguous. Trimming took off 4 bases at V and 2 bases at J, with 10 bases between the two ends. The CDR3 is made up of 14 amino acids. CDR1 is SGHDT, CDR2 YYEEEE, per germline. DNA for the CDR3: TGTGCCAGCAGCCGGTGGGGAGGCAATCAGCCCCAGCATTTT. It specifies CASSRWGGNQPQHF.

The rearrangement joins TRBV7-9 to TRBJ2-1; D is unresolved. CDR1 SEHNR and CDR2 FQNEAQ come from the germline V gene (reference sequence). Trimming took off 7 bases at V and 0 bases at J, with 16 bases between the two ends. The CDR3 has 16 amino acids. DNA for the CDR3: TGTGCCAGCAAAAAGAAAACCGTGAGCTCCTACAATGAGCAGTTCTTC. It specifies CASKKKTVSSYNEQFF.

This clone has a handful of counts. The rearrangement uses TRBV7-2 and TRBJ2-4; D might be TRBD1 (6 bases). Trimming stripped 5 bases from V and 7 bases from J, with 15 bases between. The CDR3 runs to 14 residues. Germline V gives CDR1 SGHTA, CDR2 FQGNSA. Here the CDR3 DNA reads TGTGCCAGCAGCACGACCGGGACATCGAACATTCAGTACTTC. This encodes CASSTTGTSNIQYF.

The chain has TRBV5-1 and TRBJ1-2, with a tentative D call TRBD1 (6 bases). Germline-derived CDR1 and CDR2 are SGHRS and YFSETQ. This CDR3 is built from 13 residues. The V end was cut by 7 bases, the J end by 8 bases, with 18 bases between. The CDR3 protein is CASSGGQGEGYTF. In DNA, the CDR3 is TGCGCCAGCTCGGGGGGGCAGGGTGAAGGCTACACCTTC. The full variable domain, its missing parts supplied by reference TRBV5-1 and TRBJ1-2, is KAGVTQTPRYLIKTRGQQVTLSCSPISGHRSVSWYQQTPGQGLQFLFEYFSETQRNKGNFPGRFSGRQFSNSRSEMNVSTLELGDSALYLCASSGGQGEGYTFGSGTRLTVV.

This chain connects TRBV7-9 to TRBJ1-2; D is undetermined. The germline CDR1 and CDR2 sequences are SEHNR and FQNEAQ (reference sequence). With 5 bases removed from V and 6 bases from J, the gap between germline ends came to 16 bases. This CDR3 comprises 14 residues. For the CDR3, the DNA is TGTGCCAGCAGCGTCTCGAGGGTGGCGGATGGCTACACCTTC. Protein product: CASSVSRVADGYTF.

The CDR3 loop is CASSQGLADEQYF. In DNA form, the CDR3 reads TGCGCCAGCAGCCAAGGCCTTGCGGACGAGCAGTACTTC. J is TRBJ2-7 and V is TRBV4-1; D uncertain. The CDR3 is made up of 13 amino acids. Germline V gene lookup returns CDR1 MGHRA and CDR2 YSYEKL. The V end was cut by 1 base, the J end by 5 bases, with 9 bases between.

The chain employs TRBV5-1 and TRBJ1-1; unclear D gene. This CDR3 contains 14 residues. Germline CDR1 SGHRS, CDR2 YFSETQ. Trimming took 0 bases from V and 4 from J, leaving 10 bases between them. The CDR3 DNA is TGCGCCAGCAGCTTGGTTCCGGGGAGCACTGAAGCTTTCTTT. Translating gives CASSLVPGSTEAFF.

The J gene is TRBJ1-2, the V gene TRBV19, with D hard to call. CDR1 is LNHDA and CDR2 is SQIVND in the germline V gene (reference sequence). V lost 6 bases to trimming and J lost 6 bases, with 14 bases between them. The CDR3 totals 13 residues. CDR3 sequence (DNA): TGTGCCAGTAGCCCGGGTTTTGTCGATGGCTACACCTTC. Its translation: CASSPGFVDGYTF.

This clone has only one observation. J is TRBJ1-1 and V is TRBV19; D not resolved. The CDR3 is made up of 11 amino acids. CDR1 LNHDA and CDR2 SQIVND come from the germline V gene (reference sequence). Between the trimmed V and J ends, which lost 7 bases and 10 bases, there was a span of 13 bases. The CDR3 here is CASKFGDRAFF. CDR3 in DNA: TGTGCCAGTAAATTCGGGGATCGAGCTTTCTTT.

J is TRBJ1-2 and V is TRBV5-1, with D tentatively TRBD1 (6 bases). This CDR3 is 15 amino acids long. V shed 5 bases and J shed 0 bases, with 14 bases lying between them. In germline, CDR1 is SGHRS, CDR2 YFSETQ. CDR3 amino acids: CASSETGTTNYGYTF. In DNA form, the CDR3 reads TGCGCCAGCAGTGAGACGGGGACAACTAACTATGGCTACACCTTC.

This clone has just a few counts. The gene calls are TRBV6-6 and TRBJ1-1; D is uncertain. The germline V gene has CDR1 MNHNY and CDR2 SVGAGI (reference sequence). V lost 7 bases to trimming and J lost 3 bases, with 6 bases between them. The CDR3 runs 11 residues. The CDR3 nucleotides read TGTGCCAGCACCTTATACACTGAAGCTTTCTTT. It specifies CASTLYTEAFF.

This clone was seen more than once but under ten times. The chain uses TRBV5-4 and TRBJ1-1, with TRBD1 matching 8 bases. V was clipped by 3 bases and J by 3 bases; unmatched bases: 1. Germline V gene lookup returns CDR1 SGHNT and CDR2 YYREEE (reference sequence). The CDR3 covers 13 residues. This CDR3 reads CASSSTGDTEAFF. DNA for the CDR3: TGTGCCAGCAGCTCGACAGGGGACACTGAAGCTTTCTTT.

The rearrangement joins TRBV7-8 to TRBJ2-7, with TRBD2 matching over 8 bases. This CDR3 has 15 amino acids. CDR1 is SGHVS and CDR2 is FQNEAQ in the germline V gene. V gave up 5 bases and J gave up 3 bases; unmatched junction bases: 9. CDR3: CASSPTSSGGYEQYF. For the CDR3, the DNA is TGTGCCAGCAGCCCTACTTCGAGCGGGGGCTACGAGCAGTACTTC.

Remarks on this clone: This specimen includes other DNA sequences encoding the same CDR3. The chain carries TRBV2 and TRBJ2-7, with D possibly TRBD2 on 6 matching bases. CDR1 and CDR2 (germline): SNHLY, FYNNEI. V lost 3 bases, J lost 1 base, and 7 bases lay in between. CDR3 length: 13 amino acids. The CDR3 DNA reads as TGTGCCAGCAGTGACGGGGGTTCCTACGAGCAGTACTTC. It encodes CASSDGGSYEQYF.

The rearrangement joins TRBV5-1 to TRBJ2-1, with 7 bases matching TRBD1. V lost 3 bases to trimming and J lost 5 bases; unmatched junction nucleotides: 2. CDR3 length: 13 amino acids. Germline lookup yields CDR1 SGHRS and CDR2 YFSETQ. This CDR3 is CASSWGQNNEQFF. As DNA, the CDR3 is TGCGCCAGCAGCTGGGGACAGAACAATGAGCAGTTCTTC.

This CDR3 is CASSLDRATGNTIYF. The CDR3 bases are TGTGCCAGCAGCTTGGACAGGGCCACTGGAAACACCATATATTTT. This rearrangement joins TRBV5-5 to TRBJ1-3; TRBD1 might be the D (6 bases). The CDR3 contains 15 residues. V lost 0 bases to trimming and J lost 2 bases, with 9 bases between them. The germline CDR1 and CDR2 sequences are SGHKS and YYEKEE (reference sequence).

The rearrangement joins TRBV5-1 to TRBJ2-3; the D gene could be TRBD1 or TRBD2 (6 bases each). This CDR3 has 16 residues. Trimming removed 3 bases at V and 0 bases at J, with 14 bases between. CDR1 is SGHRS, CDR2 YFSETQ, per germline. CDR3 sequence (DNA): TGCGCCAGCAGCTCCAGAGGGGGACTTAGCACAGATACGCAGTATTTT. Its translation: CASSSRGGLSTDTQYF.

The chain combines TRBV3-1 (or the pseudogene TRBV3-2) with TRBJ2-5; D might be TRBD2 (5 bases). Germline V gene data show CDR1 as LGHDT and CDR2 as YNNKEL (reference sequence). The V end was cut by 1 base, the J end by 0 bases, with 9 bases between. The CDR3 contains 15 residues. The CDR3 spells CASSQGPADQETQYF. CDR3 coding DNA: TGTGCCAGCAGCCAAGGACCAGCGGACCAAGAGACCCAGTACTTC.